The clone carrying this T cell receptor beta chain has only a few counts. As yet, its antigen is unknown. It was 5'RACE with constant-segment primers that produced the TCR alpha and TCR beta cDNA libraries, which carried sample barcodes and UMIs. TCRdb redid the calling of the 5' RACE reads with MiXCR, one entry per CDR3 protein. This table has some 320,000 distinct CDR3 sequences, around 15% appearing once. This specimen belongs to a study of T-cell memory formation after mild COVID-19. Trimming removed 3 bases at V and 7 bases at J, with 13 bases between. The CDR3 sequence is 13 residues long. CDR1 is DFQATT, CDR2 SNEGSKA, per germline (reference sequence). Study-wide results and limits: CD4+ bias marked clones expanding day 15 to 37, unlike balanced contracting clones.

This TCR came from a young man who had mild COVID-19 (a few samples of this study predate the infection). Cell type and time point are not known. Sequencing input: PBMCs or a T cell subset sorted from them (not recorded which). This chain joins TRBV20-1 and TRBJ1-3, with no clear D. The CDR3 DNA sequence: TGCAGTGCTAGCCTCCGGGGAGAGAACACCATATATTTT. Its translation is CSASLRGENTIYF.